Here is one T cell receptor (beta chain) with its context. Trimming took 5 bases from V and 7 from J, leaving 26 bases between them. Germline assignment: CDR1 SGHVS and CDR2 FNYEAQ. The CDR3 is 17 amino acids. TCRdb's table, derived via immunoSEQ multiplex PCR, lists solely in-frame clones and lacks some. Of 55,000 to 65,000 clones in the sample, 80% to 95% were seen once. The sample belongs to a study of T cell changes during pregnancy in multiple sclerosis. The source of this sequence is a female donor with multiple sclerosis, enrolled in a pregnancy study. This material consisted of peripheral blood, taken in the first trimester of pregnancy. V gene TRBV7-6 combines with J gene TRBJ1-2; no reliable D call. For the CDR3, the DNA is TGTGCCAGCAGCCCACAGACCCGGACGGAGAAACGGGGTGGCTACACCTTC. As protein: CASSPQTRTEKRGGYTF.